This TCR beta chain was recorded in a study of radiotherapy plus CTLA-4 blockade in lung cancer. Study-level information: Of all patients, approximately 19% responded objectively and 31% showed disease control.

TCRdb's table, derived via immunoSEQ multiplex PCR, lists solely in-frame clones and lacks some. The data contain some 64,000 clones, 70% to 80% of them singletons. The germline V gene has CDR1 SGHVS and CDR2 FQNEAQ. The CDR3 extends over 14 amino acids. The J segment lost 10 bases and the V segment lost 5 bases, leaving 9 bases of the junction unmatched. This clonotype was sampled from a human donor with non-small cell lung cancer whose response to radiotherapy plus ipilimumab could not be evaluated. Some clones in this sample may be carry-over from other donors' samples. The genes are TRBV7-8 and TRBJ2-1; 9 bases are shared with TRBD1. The sample in question was peripheral blood, obtained from a patient treated with radiotherapy plus ipilimumab. CDR3 in DNA: TGTGCCAGCAGCCTCGGGACAGGGTTTCAAGAGCAGTTCTTC. It specifies CASSLGTGFQEQFF.